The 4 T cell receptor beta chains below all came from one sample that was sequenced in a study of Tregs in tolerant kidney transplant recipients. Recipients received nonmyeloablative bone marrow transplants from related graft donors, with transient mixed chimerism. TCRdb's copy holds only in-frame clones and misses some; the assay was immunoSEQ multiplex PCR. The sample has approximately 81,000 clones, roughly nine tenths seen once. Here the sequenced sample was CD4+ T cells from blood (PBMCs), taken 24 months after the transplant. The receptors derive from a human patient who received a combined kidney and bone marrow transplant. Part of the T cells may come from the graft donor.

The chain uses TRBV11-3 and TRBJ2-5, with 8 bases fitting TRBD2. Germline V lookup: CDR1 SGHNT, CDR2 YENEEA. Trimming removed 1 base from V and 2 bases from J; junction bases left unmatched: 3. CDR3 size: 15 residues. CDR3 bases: TGTGCCAGCAGCTTAGGGGCTAGCGGGCAAGAGACCCAGTACTTC. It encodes CASSLGASGQETQYF.

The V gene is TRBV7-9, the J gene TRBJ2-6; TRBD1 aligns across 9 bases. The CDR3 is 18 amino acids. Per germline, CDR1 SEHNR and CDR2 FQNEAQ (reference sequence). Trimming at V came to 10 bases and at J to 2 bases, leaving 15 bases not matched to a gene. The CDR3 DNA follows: TGTGCCAACCTTTTGACTGGGACAGGGTCCCCTGGGGCCAACGTCCTGACTTTC. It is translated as CANLLTGTGSPGANVLTF.

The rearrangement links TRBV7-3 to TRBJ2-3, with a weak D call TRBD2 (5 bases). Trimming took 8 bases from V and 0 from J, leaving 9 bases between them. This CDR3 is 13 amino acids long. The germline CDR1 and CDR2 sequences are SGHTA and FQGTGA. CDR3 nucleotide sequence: TGTGCCAGCGCCTGGACTAGCACAGATACGCAGTATTTT. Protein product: CASAWTSTDTQYF. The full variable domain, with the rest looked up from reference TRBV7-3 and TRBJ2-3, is GAGVSQTPSNKVTEKGKYVELRCDPISGHTALYWYRQSLGQGPEFLIYFQGTGAADDSGLPNDRFFAVRPEGSVSTLKIQRTERGDSAVYLCASAWTSTDTQYFGPGTRLTVL.

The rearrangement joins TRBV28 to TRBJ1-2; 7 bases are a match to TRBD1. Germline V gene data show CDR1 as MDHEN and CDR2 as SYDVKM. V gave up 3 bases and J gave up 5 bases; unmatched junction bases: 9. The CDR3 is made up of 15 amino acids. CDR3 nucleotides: TGTGCCAGCAGTTTCCAGGACAGGCGGATTTATGGCTACACCTTC. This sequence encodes CASSFQDRRIYGYTF.